This T cell receptor beta chain originates from a study of post-analysis software for immune sequencing data. A word on this clonotype: Its antigen is not known.

TCR beta cDNA libraries had unique molecular identifiers. TCRdb reprocessed the PCR reads with MiXCR, giving one entry per CDR3 protein. This repertoire shows hundreds of thousands of distinct CDR3 sequences, around 40% found once; its top ten account for about an eighth. Study results and caveats: Controls had significantly higher normalized Chao1 diversity than multiple sclerosis patients. Samples from a shared batch, those prepared together, strongly co-clustered by F measure. The study found TRBV5-6, TRBV5-1 and TRBV20-1 among about five TRBV segments more frequent in patients than controls.

The junction had 15 bases not matched to a gene; V was cut back by 4 bases and J by 2 bases. Germline V gives CDR1 SGHRS, CDR2 YFSETQ. The CDR3 loop spans 20 amino acids. This sequence originates from a girl aged 10-17 years with multiple sclerosis. Sequenced sample: blood. The genes are TRBV5-1 and TRBJ2-6; 10 nucleotides line up with TRBD2. The CDR3 loop is CASSPTGLAEWLPGANVLTF. Written as DNA, the CDR3 is TGCGCCAGCAGCCCAACAGGACTAGCGGAATGGTTACCTGGGGCCAACGTCCTGACTTTC. Full variable domain (remainder filled in from reference TRBV5-1 and TRBJ2-6): KAGVTQTPRYLIKTRGQQVTLSCSPISGHRSVSWYQQTPGQGLQFLFEYFSETQRNKGNFPGRFSGRQFSNSRSEMNVSTLELGDSALYLCASSPTGLAEWLPGANVLTFGAGSRLTVL.